These 9 T cell receptor beta chains originate from one sample sequenced in a study of blood T cell repertoires in COVID-19. Using immunoSEQ multiplex PCR, the repertoire was profiled, and TCRdb retains in-frame clones only, with some absent. The sample has about 360,000 clones, 88% seen once. The sequencing input was PBMCs or T cells enriched from blood (not recorded which). These receptor sequences come from a woman aged 40-49 years with acute COVID-19.

The V and J genes are TRBV2 and TRBJ1-6, with a tentative D call TRBD1 (6 bases). There are 17 residues in the CDR3. Trimming removed 11 bases at V and 1 base at J, with 21 bases between. Germline CDR1 SNHLY, CDR2 FYNNEI. The CDR3 nucleotides are TGTGCCTCACGAGGGGATGGGGGCGCGTCCTATAATTCACCCCTCCACTTT. It yields the protein CASRGDGGASYNSPLHF.

This chain links TRBV3-1 (or the pseudogene TRBV3-2) with TRBJ2-2; TRBD1 might be the D (5 bases). Germline V lookup: CDR1 LGHDT, CDR2 YNNKEL (reference sequence). The CDR3 is 14 residues long. V lost 3 bases and J lost 7, with 12 bases in between. In nucleotides, the CDR3 is TGTGCCAGCAGCCATGGGCAGGGTAACGGGGAGCTGTTTTTT. Protein sequence: CASSHGQGNGELFF.

The chain combines TRBV27 with TRBJ2-3, with TRBD1 identical over 11 bases. The CDR3 length is 13 residues. J lost 4 bases, V lost 10 bases, and 4 bases had no gene match. The germline gives CDR1 MNHEY, CDR2 SMNVEV (reference sequence). CDR3 nucleotides: TGTGCCACCGGGACAGGGGGATCAGATACGCAGTATTTT. Translated: CATGTGGSDTQYF.

The chain combines TRBV4-1 with TRBJ1-1, with TRBD1 matching 10 bases. This CDR3 region has 18 residues. Germline V gene lookup returns CDR1 MGHRA and CDR2 YSYEKL. Trimming took 0 bases from V and 1 from J; bases not matched to a gene: 8. The CDR3 protein is CASSQDRGQGTSNTEAFF. The CDR3 region has the DNA TGCGCCAGCAGCCAAGATCGGGGACAGGGGACTTCGAACACTGAAGCTTTCTTT.

The V and J genes are TRBV6-5 and TRBJ1-5, with D possibly TRBD1 on 5 matching bases. The germline V and J ends were trimmed by 7 bases and 3 bases, with 10 bases remaining between them. The germline CDR1 and CDR2 sequences are MNHEY and SVGAGI. The CDR3 length is 13 residues. In DNA form, the CDR3 reads TGTGCCAGCATTTCAGGGTTCAATCAGCCCCAGCATTTT. This codes for CASISGFNQPQHF.

J is TRBJ1-2 and V is TRBV9, with D possibly being TRBD1 (5 bases). The V gene's germline CDR1 is SGDLS and CDR2 YYNGEE. The CDR3 has 13 residues. The V end lost 0 bases, the J end lost 5 bases, and 8 bases lay between the germline ends. The CDR3 DNA sequence: TGTGCCAGCAGCGTAGGTGCAGGGTATGGCTACACCTTC. Translating it yields CASSVGAGYGYTF.

J is TRBJ1-4 and V is TRBV5-1; D is perhaps TRBD1 (5 bases). The germline V and J ends were trimmed by 0 bases and 4 bases, with 13 bases remaining between them. The germline gives CDR1 SGHRS, CDR2 YFSETQ. The CDR3 spans 16 residues. The CDR3 DNA reads TGCGCCAGCAGCTTGGGAACAGGCCCAAATAATGAAAAACTGTTTTTT. It yields the protein CASSLGTGPNNEKLFF.

This rearrangement joins TRBV18 to TRBJ1-1, with D perhaps matching TRBD1 (6 bases). Per the germline V gene, CDR1 is KGHSH and CDR2 is LQKENI. Trimming stripped 6 bases from V and 0 bases from J, with 14 bases between. The CDR3 has 15 residues. Here the CDR3 DNA reads TGTGCCAGCTCGCCGAACAGGGAAGTGAACACTGAAGCTTTCTTT. Residues: CASSPNREVNTEAFF.

This chain uses TRBV7-9 with TRBJ1-5; the match to TRBD1 covers 8 bases. This CDR3 spans 13 amino acids. Germline lookup yields CDR1 SEHNR and CDR2 FQNEAQ (reference sequence). J gave up 10 bases and V 4 bases, and 6 bases lay outside the gene matches. The CDR3: CASSSGQDYPQHF. CDR3 DNA sequence: TGTGCCAGCAGCTCGGGACAGGACTACCCCCAGCATTTT.